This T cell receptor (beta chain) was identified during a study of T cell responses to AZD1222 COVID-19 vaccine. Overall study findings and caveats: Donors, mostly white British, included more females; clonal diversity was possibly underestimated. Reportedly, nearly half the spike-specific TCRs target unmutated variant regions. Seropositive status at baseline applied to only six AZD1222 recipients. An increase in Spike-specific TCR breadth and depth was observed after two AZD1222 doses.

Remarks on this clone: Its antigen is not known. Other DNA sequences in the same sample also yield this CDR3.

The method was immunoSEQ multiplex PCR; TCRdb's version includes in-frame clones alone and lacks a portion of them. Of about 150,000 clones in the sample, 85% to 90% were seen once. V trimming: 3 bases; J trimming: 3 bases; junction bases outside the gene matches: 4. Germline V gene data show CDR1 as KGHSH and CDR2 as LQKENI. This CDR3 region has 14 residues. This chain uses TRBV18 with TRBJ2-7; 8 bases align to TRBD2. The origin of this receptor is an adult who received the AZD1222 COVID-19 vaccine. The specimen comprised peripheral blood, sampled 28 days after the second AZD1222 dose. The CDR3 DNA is TGTGCCAGCTCACCGGGACTAGTCAACTACGAGCAGTACTTC. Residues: CASSPGLVNYEQYF.